This T cell receptor beta chain comes out of a study of T-cell reconstitution after alpha-beta-depleted transplantation in children. There are a few counts of this clonotype. Germline V gene sequence: CDR1 GTSNPN, CDR2 SVGIG (reference sequence). This CDR3 is 12 amino acids long. Trimming took off 2 bases at V and 1 base at J, with 6 bases between the two ends. The TCRbeta library incorporated unique molecular identifiers. Via MiXCR, TCRdb re-called the PCR reads, giving one row per CDR3 protein. The table includes about 610,000 distinct CDR3 sequences, over 9.5% detected once. Material: PBMCs from the stem cell graft donor, obtained from the stem cell graft. The chain uses TRBV30 and TRBJ2-7; no clear D. This sequence was found in a human donor who donated a stem cell graft to a child with acute myeloid leukemia. CDR3: CAWSSGSYEQYF. Written as DNA, the CDR3 is TGTGCCTGGAGTTCCGGATCCTACGAGCAGTACTTC.